In this sample, the clone carrying this TCR beta chain turned up once. The CDR3 spans 12 residues. Germline V lookup: CDR1 SQVTM, CDR2 ANQGSEA. The data stem from a study of control samples from healthy donors and cancer patients. The table came from immunoSEQ multiplex PCR; TCRdb's copy has only in-frame clones and leaves some out. Of some 120,000 clones listed, roughly 84% are singletons. The TCR originated in a man aged 40-49 years in good health. Source material: blood. The chain joins TRBV29-1 to TRBJ2-5, with D unclear. The DNA for the CDR3 is TGCACCGCCTCCTACCGTCAAGAGACCCAGTACTTC. This gives the protein CTASYRQETQYF. Supplemented by reference TRBV29-1 and TRBJ2-5, the full variable domain reads SAVISQKPSRDICQRGTSLTIQCQVDSQVTMMFWYRQQPGQSLTLIATANQGSEATYESGFVIDKFPISRPNLTFSTLTVSNMSPEDSSIYLCTASYRQETQYFGPGTRLLVL.